This TCR beta chain was recovered during a study of T cells in Graves' hyperthyroidism and ophthalmopathy. Only a few counts were recorded for this clonotype. From RNA transcripts, TCR beta CDR3 regions were amplified. TCR CDR3 regions were first amplified by RT-PCR with HTBI primers. One entry per CDR3 protein, called by TCRdb with MiXCR from the multiplex PCR reads. The data contain some 210,000 distinct CDR3 sequences, 17% of them seen just once; the ten biggest clones take up around 52%. Germline values: CDR1 LNHDA, CDR2 SQIVND (reference sequence). Trimming took 10 bases from V and 4 from J; bases not matched to a gene: 16. This CDR3 is built from 16 residues.

The chain employs TRBV19 and TRBJ1-1; 9 bases are shared with TRBD1. Sequenced input: blood. The TCR sequence derives from a man aged 50-60 years with Graves' hyperthyroidism. The CDR3 DNA reads TGTGCCACTAAAGGTGATTATGGGACAGGGCCCACTGAAGCTTTCTTT. It yields the protein CATKGDYGTGPTEAFF.